This T cell receptor (beta chain) appears in the sequencing data of a study of PD-L1 blockade in urothelial cancer. The wider study: In the mid-2010s, patients got going on atezolizumab, taking 1,200 mg intravenously every 3 weeks. Researchers looked at the blood 3 weeks (second dose) and 6 weeks after treatment began. In the patient group, most of the roughly 30 were males with bladder-origin urothelial cancer.

Repertoires were generated with immunoSEQ multiplex PCR, while TCRdb's copy carries only in-frame clones and drops some. The sample includes roughly 91,000 clones, over 65% of them seen just once. Time point reported: pretreatment peripheral blood. Each patient gave between 1 and 8 samples of peripheral blood mononuclear cells, which were collected pretreatment and during treatment. The specimen comprised PBMCs, sampled around atezolizumab (anti-PD-L1) treatment. The clonotype comes from a man between 60 and 75 years old with urothelial cancer.

The CDR3 protein is CASSPPAKGARGYTF. The DNA for the CDR3 is TGTGCCAGCAGTCCCCCGGCTAAGGGGGCGCGGGGCTACACCTTC. The V and J genes are TRBV28 and TRBJ1-2; TRBD1 aligns across 7 bases. The CDR3 is made up of 15 amino acids. After removal of 5 bases from V and 8 bases from J, the junction contained 14 bases not matched to a gene. The germline V gene has CDR1 MDHEN and CDR2 SYDVKM.